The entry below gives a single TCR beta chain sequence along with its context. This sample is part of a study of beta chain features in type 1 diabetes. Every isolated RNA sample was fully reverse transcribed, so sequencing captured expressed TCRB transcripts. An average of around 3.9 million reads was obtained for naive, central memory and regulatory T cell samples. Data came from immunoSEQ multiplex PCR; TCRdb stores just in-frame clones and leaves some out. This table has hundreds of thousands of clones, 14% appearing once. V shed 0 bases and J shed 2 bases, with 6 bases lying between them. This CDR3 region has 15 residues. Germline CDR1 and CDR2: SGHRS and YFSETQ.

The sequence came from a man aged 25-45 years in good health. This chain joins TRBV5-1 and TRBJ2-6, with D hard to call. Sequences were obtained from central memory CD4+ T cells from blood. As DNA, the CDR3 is TGCGCCAGCAGCTTGGATGCGCCTGGGGCCAACGTCCTGACTTTC. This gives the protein CASSLDAPGANVLTF.